The clone carrying this TCR beta chain appeared a few times. TCRdb independently ran MiXCR on the 5' RACE reads; one entry per CDR3 protein. The sample contains fewer than 900,000 distinct CDR3 sequences, 20% to 25% of which appear only once. These data belong to a study of identical twins. The CDR3 length is 15 residues. Trimming cost V 3 bases and J 4 bases; bases outside gene matches: 5. The germline V gene encodes CDR1 SGHRS and CDR2 YFSETQ. The same specimen was also included in a second study, on T cells expressing NK-cell markers. As that study records: Within the sequenced cohort of eight donors, seven exhibited HCMV seropositivity and one was seronegative. The HCMV specificity of the expanded NKG2C+ T cell clones stayed unresolved.

The TCR was taken from a woman aged 18-30 years in good health. The sample was PBMCs. The rearrangement uses TRBV5-1 and TRBJ1-1, with 11 bases identical to TRBD1. CDR3 protein: CASSSGQGASTEAFF. CDR3 nucleotides: TGCGCCAGCAGCTCAGGACAGGGGGCGAGCACTGAAGCTTTCTTT.